Shown below are 24 T cell receptor beta chains from a single sample sequenced in a study of blood T cell repertoires in COVID-19. Data came from immunoSEQ multiplex PCR; TCRdb stores just in-frame clones and leaves some out. Of about 180,000 clones in the sample, more than 70% are singletons; the top ten hold around 8.6%. Sample: PBMCs or T cells enriched from blood (not recorded which). Receptor source: a woman aged 25 to 45 who had recovered from COVID-19.

V gene TRBV3-1 (or the pseudogene TRBV3-2) combines with J gene TRBJ2-5; D gene unclear. Germline assignment: CDR1 LGHDT and CDR2 YNNKEL (reference sequence). Trimming left V 3 bases short and J 5 bases short, with 7 bases between. This CDR3 region has 12 residues. The CDR3 coding sequence is TGTGCCAGCAGCCAGACTGAGGAGACCCAGTACTTC. It specifies CASSQTEETQYF.

This chain's CDR3 is CASSQATNYGYTF. In nucleotides, the CDR3 is TGCGCCAGCAGCCAAGCCACTAACTATGGCTACACCTTC. This chain links TRBV4-1 with TRBJ1-2, with unresolved D. The germline V gene has CDR1 MGHRA and CDR2 YSYEKL. This CDR3 contains 13 residues. V gave up 1 base and J gave up 0 bases, with 3 bases separating them.

Written as DNA, the CDR3 is TGCAGCGTTGAGGTCGCAGGGGGGAAGAGCACTGAAGCTTTCTTT. Its protein product is CSVEVAGGKSTEAFF. V is TRBV29-1 and J is TRBJ1-1; 7 positions agree with TRBD1. Looked up from germline, CDR1 is SQVTM and CDR2 is ANQGSEA. This CDR3 comprises 15 residues. The junction had 11 bases not matched to a gene; V was cut back by 3 bases and J by 4 bases.

V usage is TRBV11-1 and J usage is TRBJ2-2, with D uncertain. With 5 bases removed from V and 6 bases from J, the gap between germline ends came to 19 bases. Germline V gene lookup returns CDR1 SGHAT and CDR2 FQDESV (reference sequence). CDR3 length: 16 residues. The CDR3 DNA reads TGTGCCAGCAGCACAATGGCTCTCCTGCCCGCCGGGGAGCTGTTTTTT. Translated, it gives CASSTMALLPAGELFF.

V is TRBV9 and J is TRBJ2-1; unclear D gene. Trimming took off 0 bases at V and 5 bases at J, with 3 bases between the two ends. CDR1 is SGDLS, CDR2 YYNGEE, per germline. The length of the CDR3 is 12 residues. This CDR3 reads CASSVGDNEQFF. DNA of the CDR3: TGTGCCAGCAGCGTAGGAGACAATGAGCAGTTCTTC.

This chain uses TRBV14 with TRBJ2-7; D is uncertain. The CDR3 has 11 residues. Germline assignment: CDR1 SGHDN and CDR2 FVKESK. V was clipped by 3 bases and J by 3 bases, with 3 bases between them. The CDR3 sequence is CASSHYYEQYF. CDR3 coding DNA: TGTGCCAGCAGCCACTACTACGAGCAGTACTTC.

This sequence joins TRBV27 and TRBJ1-1; a weak D match, TRBD1 (6 bases). Trimming took off 2 bases at V and 2 bases at J, with 12 bases between the two ends. This CDR3 has 15 residues. The germline CDR1 and CDR2 sequences are MNHEY and SMNVEV (reference sequence). CDR3 in amino acids: CASSLGTTGNTEAFF. The CDR3 bases are TGTGCCAGCAGTTTAGGGACGACAGGAAACACTGAAGCTTTCTTT.

The chain recombines TRBV27 with TRBJ1-2; TRBD1 aligns across 8 bases. Germline V gene sequence: CDR1 MNHEY, CDR2 SMNVEV (reference sequence). The length of the CDR3 is 15 residues. The V gene end was trimmed by 4 bases and the J gene end by 2 bases; junction bases not matched to a gene: 6. The CDR3 spells CASSSGDRPNYGYTF. CDR3 DNA: TGTGCCAGCAGTTCGGGGGACAGGCCAAACTATGGCTACACCTTC.

This chain's CDR3 is CAISGATSGAFNEQFF. In nucleotides, the CDR3 is TGTGCCATCAGTGGGGCTACTAGCGGGGCCTTTAATGAGCAGTTCTTC. The chain joins TRBV10-3 to TRBJ2-1, with TRBD2 matching 10 bases. V dropped 4 bases and J dropped 7; count of bases not matched to a gene: 10. The CDR3 extends over 16 amino acids. The germline V gene has CDR1 ENHRY and CDR2 SYGVKD.

The V gene is TRBV2, the J gene TRBJ1-1, with a weak D call TRBD1 (5 bases). The CDR3 runs 16 residues. The germline CDR1 and CDR2 sequences are SNHLY and FYNNEI. With 0 bases removed from V and 4 bases from J, the gap between germline ends came to 15 bases. Here the CDR3 reads CASSEALPAGPTEAFF. CDR3 coding DNA: TGTGCCAGCAGTGAAGCGCTTCCGGCAGGGCCCACTGAAGCTTTCTTT. Combining the CDR3 with reference TRBV2 and TRBJ1-1 gives the whole variable domain EPEVTQTPSHQVTQMGQEVILRCVPISNHLYFYWYRQILGQKVEFLVSFYNNEISEKSEIFDDQFSVERPDGSNFTLKIRSTKLEDSAMYFCASSEALPAGPTEAFFGQGTRLTVV.

CDR3 residues: CASSHLLGTGLYEQYF. CDR3 nucleotide sequence: TGTGCCAGCAGCCATCTTCTCGGGACAGGCCTATACGAGCAGTACTTC. V gene TRBV14 combines with J gene TRBJ2-7; 8 nucleotides match TRBD1. CDR1 and CDR2 (germline): SGHDN, FVKESK. V trimming: 3 bases; J trimming: 4 bases; junction bases outside the gene matches: 11. The CDR3 extends over 16 amino acids.

The chain employs TRBV14 and TRBJ2-7, with D tentatively TRBD2 (5 bases). The CDR3 consists of 15 residues. Trimming removed 6 bases at V and 0 bases at J, with 15 bases between. Per germline, CDR1 SGHDN and CDR2 FVKESK. As DNA, the CDR3 is TGTGCCAGCAGTCTTCTAGGACTGAACTCCTACGAGCAGTACTTC. As protein: CASSLLGLNSYEQYF. The full variable domain, with the rest looked up from reference TRBV14 and TRBJ2-7, is EAGVTQFPSHSVIEKGQTVTLRCDPISGHDNLYWYRRVMGKEIKFLLHFVKESKQDESGMPNNRFLAERTGGTYSTLKVQPAELEDSGVYFCASSLLGLNSYEQYFGPGTRLTVT.

The rearrangement uses TRBV3-1 (or the pseudogene TRBV3-2) and TRBJ1-1; unclear D gene. In germline, CDR1 is LGHDT, CDR2 YNNKEL (reference sequence). This CDR3 is built from 13 residues. With 4 bases removed from V and 2 bases from J, the gap between germline ends came to 8 bases. The CDR3 loop reads CASSLGVNTEAFF. CDR3 nucleotides: TGTGCCAGCAGCCTAGGAGTTAACACTGAAGCTTTCTTT.

The rearrangement links TRBV6-5 to TRBJ1-1; weak D call: TRBD1 (6 bases). V lost 5 bases and J 4 bases, leaving 14 bases between the germline ends. The CDR3 spans 14 residues. CDR1 and CDR2 (germline): MNHEY, SVGAGI. CDR3 DNA sequence: TGTGCCAGCAGTATCAAGGGGGAGGGCACTGAAGCTTTCTTT. It specifies CASSIKGEGTEAFF.

The chain employs TRBV28 and TRBJ1-4; 9 bases align to TRBD1. The CDR3 loop spans 14 amino acids. CDR1 MDHEN and CDR2 SYDVKM come from the germline V gene. The V segment lost 7 bases and the J segment 8 bases; nucleotides outside the gene matches: 8. The CDR3 region is CASTPQGAEEKLFF. The CDR3, as DNA: TGTGCCAGCACCCCACAGGGGGCTGAGGAAAAACTGTTTTTT.

The genes are TRBV30 and TRBJ1-2, with 8 bases that match TRBD1. This CDR3 region has 14 residues. Unmatched junction bases numbered 8, after V lost 1 base and J lost 7 bases. Germline assignment: CDR1 GTSNPN and CDR2 SVGIG (reference sequence). This CDR3 is CAWSEGQVRSGYTF. The CDR3, as DNA: TGTGCCTGGAGTGAGGGACAGGTGCGGAGTGGCTACACCTTC.

This clone turned up a few times. The genes are TRBV10-1 and TRBJ1-6; D is perhaps TRBD1 (5 bases). Germline CDR1 WNHNN, CDR2 SYGVQD (reference sequence). The CDR3 is made up of 14 amino acids. Trimming left V 7 bases short and J 5 bases short, with 12 bases between. The CDR3 loop is CASKEDSDNSPLHF. DNA of the CDR3: TGCGCCAGCAAAGAAGACAGTGATAATTCACCCCTCCACTTT.

The V gene is TRBV5-1, the J gene TRBJ2-3; 7 bases are shared with TRBD1. The trim removed 4 bases at V and 3 bases at J, leaving 8 bases unmatched. Germline V gene sequence: CDR1 SGHRS, CDR2 YFSETQ. The CDR3 runs 15 residues. CDR3: CASSLGQVGTDTQYF. The CDR3 DNA reads TGCGCCAGCAGCCTAGGACAGGTAGGGACAGATACGCAGTATTTT.

The V and J genes are TRBV4-1 and TRBJ1-2; no firm D call. V dropped 2 bases and J dropped 0 bases, with 4 bases sitting between them. The CDR3 has 13 residues. The V gene's germline CDR1 is MGHRA and CDR2 YSYEKL. CDR3 sequence reads: CASSQITNYGYTF. The CDR3 nucleotides are TGCGCCAGCAGCCAAATAACTAACTATGGCTACACCTTC.

The V and J genes are TRBV29-1 and TRBJ2-1; 13 bases map to TRBD2. CDR1 and CDR2 from the germline V gene are SQVTM and ANQGSEA. The CDR3 runs to 19 residues. The trim removed 4 bases at V and 0 bases at J, leaving 12 bases unmatched. DNA of the CDR3: TGCAGCGTTGTAACTTCACTAGCGGGAGGGGTTGGCTCCTACAATGAGCAGTTCTTC. This translates into CSVVTSLAGGVGSYNEQFF.

The chain combines TRBV7-9 with TRBJ2-1; D perhaps matches TRBD2 (6 bases). With 2 bases removed from V and 3 bases from J, the gap between germline ends came to 11 bases. The germline gives CDR1 SEHNR, CDR2 FQNEAQ (reference sequence). The CDR3 consists of 15 residues. The CDR3 nucleotides are TGTGCCAGCAGCTTAAAGAGTAGCGGCTACAATGAGCAGTTCTTC. Protein: CASSLKSSGYNEQFF.

The chain employs TRBV6-1 and TRBJ2-7; 7 positions match TRBD1. The CDR3 totals 14 residues. Germline assignment: CDR1 MNHNS and CDR2 SASEGT. With V trimmed by 3 bases and J by 3 bases, 5 bases remained unmatched. The CDR3 here is CASSEGTVGYEQYF. The CDR3 region has the DNA TGTGCCAGCAGTGAGGGGACAGTAGGCTACGAGCAGTACTTC.

The chain joins TRBV5-1 to TRBJ2-7; the match to TRBD2 covers 11 bases. V shed 1 base and J 0 bases; nucleotides not matched to a gene: 9. Per germline, CDR1 SGHRS and CDR2 YFSETQ. CDR3 length: 18 amino acids. The CDR3, as DNA: TGCGCCAGCAGCTTGCGACTGGGACTAGCGGAGACCTCCTACGAGCAGTACTTC. Protein product: CASSLRLGLAETSYEQYF.

The J gene is TRBJ2-7, the V gene TRBV7-9; TRBD2 agrees at 7 bases. The CDR3 length is 16 residues. The germline V gene encodes CDR1 SEHNR and CDR2 FQNEAQ (reference sequence). V shed 5 bases, J shed 2 bases, and the junction held 12 bases outside the gene matches. This CDR3 is CASSPRPLAAAYEQYF. CDR3 nucleotides: TGTGCCAGCAGCCCCCGCCCTCTAGCGGCTGCCTACGAGCAGTACTTC.